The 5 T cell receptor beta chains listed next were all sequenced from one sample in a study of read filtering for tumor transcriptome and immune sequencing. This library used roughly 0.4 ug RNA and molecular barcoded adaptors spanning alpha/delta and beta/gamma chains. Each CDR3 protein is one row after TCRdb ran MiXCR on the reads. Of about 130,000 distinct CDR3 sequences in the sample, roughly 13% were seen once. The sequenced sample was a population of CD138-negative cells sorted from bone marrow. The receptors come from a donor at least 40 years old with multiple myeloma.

The CDR3 is CARSTARSGNTIYF. As DNA, the CDR3 is TGTGCCCGGTCGACAGCTCGCTCTGGAAACACCATATATTTT. V and J are TRBV30 and TRBJ1-3, with a weak D call TRBD1 (5 bases). The V end was cut by 8 bases, the J end by 0 bases, with 14 bases between. CDR1 GTSNPN and CDR2 SVGIG come from the germline V gene (reference sequence). CDR3 length: 14 residues.

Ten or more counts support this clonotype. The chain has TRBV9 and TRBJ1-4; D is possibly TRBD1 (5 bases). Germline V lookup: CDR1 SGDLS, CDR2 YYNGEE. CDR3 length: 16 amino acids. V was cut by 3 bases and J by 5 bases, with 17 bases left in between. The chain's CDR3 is CASSAGPGGWNEKLFF. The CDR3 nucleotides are TGTGCCAGCAGCGCAGGGCCTGGGGGTTGGAATGAAAAACTGTTTTTT.

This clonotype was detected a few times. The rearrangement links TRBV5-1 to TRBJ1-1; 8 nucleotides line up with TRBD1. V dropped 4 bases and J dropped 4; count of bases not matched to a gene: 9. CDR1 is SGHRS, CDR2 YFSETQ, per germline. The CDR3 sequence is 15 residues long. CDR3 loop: CASSVYQGARTEAFF. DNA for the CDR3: TGCGCCAGCAGCGTCTATCAGGGGGCGCGCACTGAAGCTTTCTTT.

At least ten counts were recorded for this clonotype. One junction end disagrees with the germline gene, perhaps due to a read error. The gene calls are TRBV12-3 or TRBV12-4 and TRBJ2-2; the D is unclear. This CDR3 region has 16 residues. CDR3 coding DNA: TGTGCCAGCAGTTTAGTTTCCGAAATGAACACCGTGGAGCTGTTTTTT. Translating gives CASSLVSEMNTVELFF.

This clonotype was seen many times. This CDR3 reads CAIDREGGEQFF. CDR3 coding DNA: TGTGCCATCGACAGGGAAGGGGGTGAGCAGTTCTTC. This chain connects TRBV10-3 to TRBJ2-1; 7 bases match TRBD1. CDR1 ENHRY and CDR2 SYGVKD come from the germline V gene. This CDR3 is built from 12 residues. J lost 9 bases, V lost 8 bases, and 7 bases had no gene match.